The next 2 T cell receptor beta chains were all read from a single sample in a study of T cells in Graves' hyperthyroidism and ophthalmopathy. Amplified TCR beta CDR3 regions came from RNA transcripts. The HTBI primer set was used in a first-round RT-PCR of the TCR CDR3. TCRdb recomputed calls from the multiplex PCR reads with MiXCR, one row per CDR3 protein. The sample records hundreds of thousands of distinct CDR3 sequences, around 45% being singletons. The sample comprised peripheral blood or thyroid tissue (not recorded which). All receptors come from a woman between 18 and 29 years old with Graves' hyperthyroidism.

The chain employs TRBV7-3 and TRBJ2-2, with 13 nucleotides matching TRBD2. CDR1 and CDR2 (germline): SGHTA, FQGTGA. The CDR3 sequence is 17 residues long. The V and J ends lost 6 bases and 3 bases, in that order; junction bases with no gene match: 7. The CDR3 spells CASRPGLAGVHTGELFF. The DNA for the CDR3 is TGTGCCAGCAGACCTGGACTAGCGGGAGTGCACACCGGGGAGCTGTTTTTT.

V gene TRBV2 combines with J gene TRBJ1-5; D gene uncertain. V shed 5 bases and J shed 11 bases, with 13 bases lying between them. The germline V gene has CDR1 SNHLY and CDR2 FYNNEI. CDR3 size: 12 residues. CDR3 DNA sequence: TGTGCCAGCAGTCCGGACCGGGAGACCCAGCATTTT. Encoded protein: CASSPDRETQHF.